These T cell receptor beta chains were read from a single sample in a study of shared clonotypes between healthy human individuals. The protocol was immunoSEQ multiplex PCR, while the TCRdb copy is restricted to in-frame clones and leaves out a portion. The sample carries 600,000 to 800,000 clones, just under 75% recorded once. The sample was memory CD4+ T cells sorted from blood. Receptor source: a woman between 25 and 40 years old in good health. Each CDR3 is given with its conserved first and last residue. A D gene is named only where the DNA matches it firmly. Clone size is shown for a subset of rows, as once, few, many or a class of expanded clone.

. | TRBJ2-5 | TRBV4-2 | . | CASSQDDRSQETQYF | TGTGCCAGCAGCCAAGATGACAGGAGCCAAGAGACCCAGTACTTC
TRBD1 | TRBJ1-5 | TRBV30 | few | CAWSVTGGPQPQHF | TGTGCCTGGAGTGTAACAGGGGGGCCTCAGCCCCAGCATTTT
. | TRBJ2-5 | TRBV11-1 | . | CASSSGPPQETQYF | TGTGCCAGCAGCTCCGGTCCTCCCCAGGAGACCCAGTACTTC
TRBD2 | TRBJ2-2 | TRBV6-6 | few | CASQLAGVTGELFF | TGTGCCAGCCAGCTAGCGGGAGTTACCGGGGAGCTGTTTTTT
. | TRBJ2-1 | TRBV27 | . | CASSSHEPGPGPYNEQFF | TGTGCCAGCAGTTCTCATGAACCGGGACCTGGCCCCTACAATGAGCAGTTCTTC
TRBD2 | TRBJ2-3 | TRBV27 | . | CASSSSLAGEDTQYF | TGTGCCAGCAGTTCGTCTCTAGCGGGAGAAGATACGCAGTATTTT
TRBD1 | TRBJ2-7 | TRBV2 | . | CASSEGRGLVHEQYF | TGTGCCAGCAGTGAAGGTAGGGGGCTTGTGCACGAGCAGTACTTC
TRBD2 | TRBJ2-1 | TRBV11-3 | . | CASSPTSGREQFF | TGTGCCAGCAGCCCGACTAGCGGCCGAGAGCAGTTCTTC
. | TRBJ1-5 | TRBV7-2 | . | CASSLIGGASQPQHF | TGTGCCAGCAGCCTCATCGGGGGGGCGAGTCAGCCCCAGCATTTT
TRBD2 | TRBJ2-1 | TRBV4-2 | . | CASSQGVAGGPGHNEQFF | TGTGCCAGCAGCCAAGGGGTGGCGGGAGGGCCGGGCCACAATGAGCAGTTCTTC
TRBD2 | TRBJ2-7 | TRBV28 | . | CASHRGGAYEQYF | TGTGCCAGCCACCGGGGGGGGGCCTACGAGCAGTACTTC
TRBD1 | TRBJ2-5 | TRBV5-4 | . | CASSPSPGQVQETQYF | TGTGCCAGCAGCCCAAGCCCGGGACAGGTACAAGAGACCCAGTACTTC
TRBD1 | TRBJ1-4 | TRBV5-1 | . | CASSLGAGGAGEKLFF | TGCGCCAGCAGCCTCGGGGCAGGGGGCGCCGGTGAAAAACTGTTTTTT
. | TRBJ2-6 | TRBV28 | . | CASSLRTSGANVLTF | TGTGCCAGCAGTTTACGGACCTCTGGGGCCAACGTCCTGACTTTC
TRBD2 | TRBJ2-1 | TRBV28 | . | CASRPGTIYEQFF | TGTGCCAGCAGACCCGGGACTATCTATGAGCAGTTCTTC